Following are 27 T cell receptor beta chains from one sample sequenced in a study of PD-L1 blockade in urothelial cancer. The time point is: peripheral blood 6 weeks after treatment start. Libraries were prepared by immunoSEQ multiplex PCR; TCRdb keeps only in-frame clonotypes and omits some of them. The sample has more than 95,000 clones, about 82% seen once; the top ten hold 2% to 3%. The sequences come from PBMCs, collected around atezolizumab (anti-PD-L1) treatment. Receptors were obtained from a man in his fifties with urothelial cancer.

This sequence joins TRBV5-1 and TRBJ2-6; D call uncertain. V gave up 1 base and J gave up 0 bases, with 14 bases separating them. Germline CDR1 SGHRS, CDR2 YFSETQ. The CDR3 runs to 18 residues. In DNA, the CDR3 is TGCGCCAGCAGCTTGTTTATCCCAGGAAACTCTGGGGCCAACGTCCTGACTTTC. Translation: CASSLFIPGNSGANVLTF.

This rearrangement joins TRBV5-4 to TRBJ2-1, with a tentative D call TRBD1 (5 bases). Between the trimmed V and J ends, which lost 1 base and 3 bases, there was a span of 11 bases. CDR3 length equals 15 residues. CDR1 and CDR2 (germline): SGHNT, YYREEE (reference sequence). The CDR3 spells CASSLRIGVYNEQFF. Here the CDR3 DNA reads TGTGCCAGCAGCTTGAGGATAGGGGTCTACAATGAGCAGTTCTTC.

The rearrangement links TRBV4-1 to TRBJ2-1; 10 bases agree with TRBD2. Looked up from germline, CDR1 is MGHRA and CDR2 is YSYEKL. Trimming removed 2 bases from V and 5 bases from J; junction bases left unmatched: 6. This CDR3 spans 16 amino acids. The CDR3 sequence: CASSQPGLAADNEQFF. Written as DNA, the CDR3 is TGCGCCAGCAGCCAACCCGGACTAGCGGCGGACAATGAGCAGTTCTTC.

CDR3 in DNA: TGTGCCACCAGCCGGGACGGACAGGAAAATGAAAAACTGTTTTTT. Protein sequence: CATSRDGQENEKLFF. The chain carries TRBV15 and TRBJ1-4; 7 nucleotides align to TRBD1. This CDR3 is 15 amino acids long. Per germline, CDR1 LNHNV and CDR2 YYDKDF (reference sequence). V trimming: 5 bases; J trimming: 5 bases; junction bases outside the gene matches: 8. Based on the CDR3 plus reference TRBV15 and TRBJ1-4, the full variable domain is DAMVIQNPRYQVTQFGKPVTLSCSQTLNHNVMYWYQQKSSQAPKLLFHYYDKDFNNEADTPDNFQSRRPNTSFCFLDIRSPGLGDTAMYLCATSRDGQENEKLFFGSGTQLSVL.

This clone was found a few times. The chain employs TRBV27 and TRBJ2-2; 13 bases fit TRBD2. J lost 7 bases, V lost 8 bases, and 4 bases had no gene match. Germline CDR1 MNHEY, CDR2 SMNVEV (reference sequence). This CDR3 is 14 amino acids long. CDR3 sequence: CASGLAGAVGELFF. The DNA of the CDR3 is TGTGCCAGCGGACTAGCGGGAGCTGTCGGGGAGCTGTTTTTT.

This clone was observed a single time. The chain uses TRBV7-9 and TRBJ2-1, with 15 bases matching TRBD2. The J segment lost 10 bases and the V segment lost 2 bases, leaving 15 bases of the junction unmatched. The CDR3 runs 19 residues. Germline V lookup: CDR1 SEHNR, CDR2 FQNEAQ (reference sequence). The CDR3 protein is CASSLRTSGRATNLGEQFF. In DNA form, the CDR3 reads TGTGCCAGCAGCTTACGGACTAGCGGGAGGGCCACTAATCTTGGGGAGCAGTTCTTC.

The V and J genes are TRBV18 and TRBJ2-3, with 11 bases aligning to TRBD2. With 5 bases clipped from V and 0 bases from J, the junction kept 4 bases outside the gene matches. Looked up from germline, CDR1 is KGHSH and CDR2 is LQKENI. There are 16 residues in the CDR3. The CDR3 bases are TGTGCCAGCTCATCGATAGCGGGGGGGAGCACAGATACGCAGTATTTT. This sequence encodes CASSSIAGGSTDTQYF.

This chain uses TRBV19 with TRBJ2-7, with 7 bases identical to TRBD2. V shed 6 bases and J 6 bases; nucleotides not matched to a gene: 17. Germline-derived CDR1 and CDR2 are LNHDA and SQIVND (reference sequence). This CDR3 is 16 amino acids long. The CDR3 DNA reads TGTGCCAGTAGGGATCTCGGCGGGAGCCGTTCAAGCGAGCAGTACTTC. This gives the protein CASRDLGGSRSSEQYF. The full variable domain, completed using reference TRBV19 and TRBJ2-7, is DGGITQSPKYLFRKEGQNVTLSCEQNLNHDAMYWYRQDPGQGLRLIYYSQIVNDFQKGDIAEGYSVSREKKESFPLTVTSAQKNPTAFYLCASRDLGGSRSSEQYFGPGTRLTVT.

The chain links TRBV25-1 to TRBJ2-2; 7 nucleotides agree with TRBD1. Per germline, CDR1 MGHDK and CDR2 SYGVNS. After removal of 2 bases from V and 2 bases from J, the junction contained 11 bases not matched to a gene. This CDR3 region has 18 residues. In DNA, the CDR3 is TGTGCCAGCAGTGAACCGCCCCAACAGGGGACCAACACCGGGGAGCTGTTTTTT. Its translation is CASSEPPQQGTNTGELFF.

This chain connects TRBV5-1 to TRBJ1-5; possibly TRBD1 for D (5 bases). Between the trimmed V and J ends, which lost 0 bases and 6 bases, there was a span of 10 bases. CDR1 and CDR2 (germline): SGHRS, YFSETQ. The CDR3 length is 14 residues. CDR3 loop: CASSLGGTSQPQHF. In DNA, the CDR3 is TGCGCCAGCAGCTTGGGAGGGACTAGTCAGCCCCAGCATTTT.

V gene TRBV5-1 combines with J gene TRBJ2-7; TRBD1 agrees at 7 bases. V gave up 3 bases and J gave up 6 bases; unmatched junction bases: 6. The CDR3 is 13 residues long. Per germline, CDR1 SGHRS and CDR2 YFSETQ. CDR3 in amino acids: CASSWSGQFEQYF. The CDR3 DNA is TGCGCCAGCAGCTGGTCGGGACAGTTCGAGCAGTACTTC.

This chain links TRBV5-1 with TRBJ2-5; 9 bases match TRBD2. This CDR3 is 14 amino acids long. Looked up from germline, CDR1 is SGHRS and CDR2 is YFSETQ. V gave up 4 bases and J gave up 5 bases; unmatched junction bases: 6. The CDR3 loop reads CASSGTSGRETQYF. CDR3 bases: TGCGCCAGCAGCGGTACTAGCGGGCGGGAGACCCAGTACTTC.

The chain carries TRBV28 and TRBJ2-1; the match to TRBD2 covers 10 bases. The CDR3 covers 16 residues. Germline CDR1 reads MDHEN; CDR2 reads SYDVKM. V was pared by 6 bases and J by 7 bases, with 12 bases of the junction left unmatched. CDR3 bases: TGTGCCAGCAGACCCGTCCTAGCGGGAGTAGGTAATGAGCAGTTCTTC. It codes for CASRPVLAGVGNEQFF.

The chain has TRBV9 and TRBJ2-1; TRBD1 agrees at 7 bases. V dropped 4 bases and J dropped 9; count of bases not matched to a gene: 10. The CDR3 contains 14 residues. The germline V gene encodes CDR1 SGDLS and CDR2 YYNGEE. CDR3 coding DNA: TGTGCCAGCAGCCCCGACAGGGTGAGTGGTGAGCAGTTCTTC. Amino acid sequence: CASSPDRVSGEQFF.

This clone has only one observation. This chain joins TRBV7-2 and TRBJ2-1; TRBD1 agrees at 9 bases. The CDR3 sequence is 19 residues long. Germline CDR1 is SGHTA and CDR2 is FQGNSA. Trimming took 3 bases from V and 0 from J; bases not matched to a gene: 12. The CDR3, as DNA: TGTGCCAGCAGCTTCCCGGGACAGGGTCCTCATAGCTCCTACAATGAGCAGTTCTTC. Its translation: CASSFPGQGPHSSYNEQFF.

The chain couples TRBV5-6 to TRBJ1-6, with TRBD1 as a possible D gene (5 bases). CDR3 size: 15 residues. With 0 bases removed from V and 7 bases from J, the gap between germline ends came to 11 bases. CDR1 and CDR2 (germline): SGHDT, YYEEEE. CDR3 nucleotide sequence: TGTGCCAGCAGCTTGGGCGTGACAGTCAATTCACCCCTCCACTTT. Residues: CASSLGVTVNSPLHF.

The genes are TRBV27 and TRBJ1-6, with a tentative D call TRBD1 (5 bases). The CDR3 length is 14 residues. V was cut by 6 bases and J by 3 bases, with 9 bases left in between. Germline CDR1 and CDR2: MNHEY and SMNVEV (reference sequence). CDR3 bases: TGTGCCAGCAGCGGGGGGAACTATAATTCACCCCTCCACTTT. Its translation is CASSGGNYNSPLHF.

This clone was counted between two and nine times. The chain has TRBV2 and TRBJ2-1; 7 bases agree with TRBD2. CDR1 and CDR2 (germline): SNHLY, FYNNEI. V gave up 8 bases and J gave up 3 bases; unmatched junction bases: 7. The CDR3 has 14 residues. The chain's CDR3 is CASRWEGVYNEQFF. CDR3 bases: TGTGCCAGCCGCTGGGAGGGTGTCTACAATGAGCAGTTCTTC.

The chain employs TRBV6-1 and TRBJ2-7; TRBD2 agrees at 12 bases. With V trimmed by 4 bases and J by 4 bases, 8 bases remained unmatched. The CDR3 consists of 16 residues. Germline V CDR1 and CDR2: MNHNS, SASEGT. CDR3 in amino acids: CASSASLAGGVYEQYF. In DNA, the CDR3 is TGTGCCAGCAGTGCATCACTAGCGGGAGGCGTATACGAGCAGTACTTC.

The chain uses TRBV18 and TRBJ1-1; 9 positions agree with TRBD1. Germline loops: CDR1 KGHSH, CDR2 LQKENI. The CDR3 loop spans 16 amino acids. The V gene end was trimmed by 3 bases and the J gene end by 3 bases; junction bases not matched to a gene: 8. The CDR3 loop reads CASSPRTGDRDTEAFF. The CDR3 DNA reads TGTGCCAGCTCACCTCGGACAGGGGATCGGGACACTGAAGCTTTCTTT.

The gene calls are TRBV7-9 and TRBJ2-5; D might be TRBD2 (6 bases). Germline V gene lookup returns CDR1 SEHNR and CDR2 FQNEAQ (reference sequence). Trimming pared 1 base from V and 5 bases from J, leaving 11 bases between. The CDR3 has 14 residues. In DNA form, the CDR3 reads TGTGCCAGCAGCTTAGTTGCGGGGCTGGAGACCCAGTACTTC. Its translation is CASSLVAGLETQYF.

Comment on this clone: At one of its ends the junction is not consistent with the germline gene, which may arise from a read error. V is TRBV6-1 and J is TRBJ1-6; maybe TRBD1 (6 bases). In germline, CDR1 is MNHNS, CDR2 SASEGT. This CDR3 is built from 14 residues. CDR3 bases: TGTGCCAGCAGTCCACAAGAGAGACAGACAGGCAGAAGGTTT. It yields the protein CASSPQERQTGRRF.

This rearrangement joins TRBV19 to TRBJ2-1; 7 nucleotides match TRBD2. Germline V gene lookup returns CDR1 LNHDA and CDR2 SQIVND (reference sequence). Trimming cost V 4 bases and J 7 bases; bases outside gene matches: 13. The CDR3 length is 16 residues. The DNA for the CDR3 is TGTGCCAGTAGTACCCCCGCTAGCGGAGTGGGAAATGAGCAGTTCTTC. As protein: CASSTPASGVGNEQFF.

This clone was picked up one time. The gene calls are TRBV28 and TRBJ1-6; 9 bases align to TRBD1. With V trimmed by 6 bases and J by 0 bases, 6 bases remained unmatched. The germline gives CDR1 MDHEN, CDR2 SYDVKM. CDR3 length equals 17 residues. Written as DNA, the CDR3 is TGTGCCAGCAGCCAAGACAGGGGGAGCTCCTATAATTCACCCCTCCACTTT. Its protein product is CASSQDRGSSYNSPLHF.

The V gene is TRBV6-5, the J gene TRBJ2-5; TRBD1 matches at 10 bases. V was pared by 6 bases and J by 3 bases, with 7 bases of the junction left unmatched. The CDR3 extends over 15 amino acids. CDR1 is MNHEY and CDR2 is SVGAGI in the germline V gene. The CDR3 protein is CASSRDRGGKETQYF. DNA for the CDR3: TGTGCCAGCAGCCGGGACAGGGGTGGTAAAGAGACCCAGTACTTC.

The V and J genes are TRBV5-1 and TRBJ2-7; D is undetermined. Germline CDR1 and CDR2: SGHRS and YFSETQ. V was trimmed by 0 bases and J by 0 bases, leaving 7 bases between them. The CDR3 loop spans 14 amino acids. The CDR3 reads CASSLGWSSYEQYF. The CDR3 nucleotides are TGCGCCAGCAGCTTGGGGTGGAGCTCCTACGAGCAGTACTTC.

The CDR3 region is CASKWTSGIYNEQFF. CDR3 in DNA: TGTGCCAGCAAGTGGACTAGCGGGATTTACAATGAGCAGTTCTTC. The chain recombines TRBV18 with TRBJ2-1; 12 nucleotides line up with TRBD2. The V and J ends lost 8 bases and 4 bases, in that order; junction bases with no gene match: 6. The germline V gene encodes CDR1 KGHSH and CDR2 LQKENI. This CDR3 spans 15 amino acids.